Shown below are 25 T cell receptor beta chains from a single sample sequenced in a study of blood T cell repertoires in COVID-19. Sequenced by immunoSEQ multiplex PCR; TCRdb stores in-frame clones only, minus some. The data show about 41,000 clones, roughly 85% seen once. Sequencing used peripheral blood. These receptors were collected from a man aged 55 to 70 with acute or convalescent COVID-19.

The chain carries TRBV5-4 and TRBJ2-7; TRBD1 matches at 7 bases. The germline gives CDR1 SGHNT, CDR2 YYREEE (reference sequence). The CDR3 runs to 15 residues. V was pared by 4 bases and J by 6 bases, with 13 bases of the junction left unmatched. The CDR3 nucleotides read TGTGCCAGCAGCACCACCAGGGGGTTGCCTTCCGAGCAGTACTTC. It is translated as CASSTTRGLPSEQYF. The complete variable domain, with remaining parts taken from reference TRBV5-4 and TRBJ2-7, reads ETGVTQSPTHLIKTRGQQVTLRCSSQSGHNTVSWYQQALGQGPQFIFQYYREEENGRGNFPPRFSGLQFPNYSSELNVNALELDDSALYLCASSTTRGLPSEQYFGPGTRLTVT.

This chain connects TRBV4-3 to TRBJ1-3, with D possibly matching TRBD1 (6 bases). Between the trimmed V and J ends, which lost 0 bases and 6 bases, there was a span of 12 bases. Per the germline V gene, CDR1 is LGHNA and CDR2 is YSLEER. The CDR3 is 15 amino acids. Here the CDR3 DNA reads TGCGCCAGCAGCCAAGATCGGGCAGGGGAAAACACCATATATTTT. Its protein product is CASSQDRAGENTIYF.

For the CDR3, the DNA is TGTGCCACCAGTGATAGAAATTCCGGGACAGGGGGCGCACCCACCGGGGGCATTCAGTACTTC. This gives the protein CATSDRNSGTGGAPTGGIQYF. The gene calls are TRBV24-1 and TRBJ2-4; TRBD1 matches at 12 bases. This CDR3 is built from 21 residues. Germline CDR1 KGHDR, CDR2 SFDVKD. The V and J ends lost 3 bases and 9 bases, in that order; junction bases with no gene match: 23.

V is TRBV15 and J is TRBJ1-5; TRBD1 might be the D (6 bases). V gave up 3 bases and J gave up 3 bases, with 9 bases separating them. CDR1 is LNHNV and CDR2 is YYDKDF in the germline V gene (reference sequence). The CDR3 has 14 amino acids. DNA of the CDR3: TGTGCCACCAGCAGCCGACAGGACAATCAGCCCCAGCATTTT. Translation gives CATSSRQDNQPQHF. The whole variable domain, remainder taken from reference TRBV15 and TRBJ1-5, is DAMVIQNPRYQVTQFGKPVTLSCSQTLNHNVMYWYQQKSSQAPKLLFHYYDKDFNNEADTPDNFQSRRPNTSFCFLDIRSPGLGDTAMYLCATSSRQDNQPQHFGDGTRLSIL.

The rearrangement joins TRBV12-3 or TRBV12-4 to TRBJ2-5; no reliable D call. The CDR3 runs to 12 residues. The germline V and J ends were trimmed by 5 bases and 5 bases, with 9 bases remaining between them. CDR3 protein: CASSQTRETQYF. DNA of the CDR3: TGTGCCAGCAGTCAGACTCGGGAGACCCAGTACTTC.

The chain links TRBV5-5 to TRBJ1-6; D call uncertain. This CDR3 has 16 amino acids. Trimming pared 0 bases from V and 5 bases from J, leaving 12 bases between. Per the germline V gene, CDR1 is SGHKS and CDR2 is YYEKEE (reference sequence). Written as DNA, the CDR3 is TGTGCCAGCAGCTTGGCCGGGAGTGAGAATAATTCACCCCTCCACTTT. It encodes CASSLAGSENNSPLHF.

The rearrangement links TRBV6-5 to TRBJ1-6, with 7 bases that match TRBD1. Germline loops: CDR1 MNHEY, CDR2 SVGAGI. The CDR3 has 15 residues. With 0 bases clipped from V and 10 bases from J, the junction kept 6 bases outside the gene matches. The CDR3 nucleotides are TGTGCCAGCAGTTACTCAGGGGGCCAGGGATCACCCCTCCACTTT. This codes for CASSYSGGQGSPLHF.

The gene calls are TRBV7-9 and TRBJ2-5, with TRBD2 identical over 9 bases. CDR1 is SEHNR and CDR2 is FQNEAQ in the germline V gene (reference sequence). The CDR3 has 15 amino acids. V was pared by 7 bases and J by 0 bases, with 6 bases of the junction left unmatched. CDR3 protein: CASNQAGGYQETQYF. For the CDR3, the DNA is TGTGCCAGCAACCAAGCGGGGGGTTACCAAGAGACCCAGTACTTC.

By sample share, this clone is medium-sized. This chain uses TRBV30 with TRBJ1-2; no reliable D call. The CDR3 is made up of 13 amino acids. The germline gives CDR1 GTSNPN, CDR2 SVGIG (reference sequence). V was pared by 4 bases and J by 2 bases, with 11 bases between. The CDR3 here is CAWMRGGNYGYTF. CDR3 sequence (DNA): TGTGCCTGGATGCGCGGCGGCAACTATGGCTACACCTTC.

The V call is TRBV5-1, the J call TRBJ2-3, with TRBD2 matching over 16 bases. The CDR3 is 18 residues long. V lost 3 bases, J lost 5 bases, and 9 bases stayed unmatched. Germline CDR1 SGHRS, CDR2 YFSETQ. The CDR3 DNA reads TGCGCCAGCAGCTCCCCCGGGACTAGCGGGGGGGCCGGAGATACGCAGTATTTT. Its translation: CASSSPGTSGGAGDTQYF.

This chain connects TRBV4-2 to TRBJ1-5; unclear D gene. This CDR3 has 17 amino acids. The V end lost 0 bases, the J end lost 1 base, and 13 bases lay between the germline ends. Germline V lookup: CDR1 LGHNA, CDR2 YNFKEQ. Here the CDR3 DNA reads TGTGCCAGCAGCCAAGATGTCTACGGGGTGAGCAATCAGCCCCAGCATTTT. Its protein product is CASSQDVYGVSNQPQHF.

The chain uses TRBV5-1 and TRBJ1-1; 10 bases agree with TRBD1. V lost 4 bases, J lost 4 bases, and 10 bases stayed unmatched. Per the germline V gene, CDR1 is SGHRS and CDR2 is YFSETQ. The length of the CDR3 is 16 residues. In DNA, the CDR3 is TGCGCCAGCAGCCCAGGACAGGGGGGCGGTGTCACTGAAGCTTTCTTT. Protein sequence: CASSPGQGGGVTEAFF.

This clone has more than one count but fewer than ten. The chain couples TRBV5-1 to TRBJ1-4, with 8 bases that match TRBD1. Germline V lookup: CDR1 SGHRS, CDR2 YFSETQ. This CDR3 contains 14 residues. The trim removed 4 bases at V and 10 bases at J, leaving 9 bases unmatched. The CDR3: CASSLDRAGGKLFF. The CDR3 region has the DNA TGCGCCAGCAGCCTGGACAGGGCCGGCGGAAAACTGTTTTTT.

This rearrangement joins TRBV5-4 to TRBJ2-3; TRBD2 agrees at 9 bases. CDR1 and CDR2 (germline): SGHNT, YYREEE (reference sequence). The CDR3 has 16 amino acids. V dropped 0 bases and J dropped 1; count of bases not matched to a gene: 3. The DNA for the CDR3 is TGTGCCAGCAGCTTGGTGTCTAGCGGGGGCACAGATACGCAGTATTTT. It specifies CASSLVSSGGTDTQYF.

This chain connects TRBV9 to TRBJ2-3; 9 nucleotides line up with TRBD1. CDR3 length: 15 amino acids. The germline V gene has CDR1 SGDLS and CDR2 YYNGEE. Trimming cost V 6 bases and J 4 bases; bases outside gene matches: 9. CDR3 amino acids: CASNKQGAPSDTQYF. The CDR3 nucleotides are TGTGCCAGCAACAAACAGGGGGCCCCCTCAGATACGCAGTATTTT.

The chain combines TRBV19 with TRBJ1-5; 10 positions match TRBD1. Germline V CDR1 and CDR2: LNHDA, SQIVND (reference sequence). Trimming cost V 7 bases and J 4 bases; bases outside gene matches: 7. The CDR3 runs 15 residues. The CDR3 sequence is CASTQGQGPNQPQHF. The CDR3 region has the DNA TGTGCCAGTACGCAGGGACAGGGGCCGAATCAGCCCCAGCATTTT. Together with reference TRBV19 and TRBJ1-5, the CDR3 gives the full variable domain: DGGITQSPKYLFRKEGQNVTLSCEQNLNHDAMYWYRQDPGQGLRLIYYSQIVNDFQKGDIAEGYSVSREKKESFPLTVTSAQKNPTAFYLCASTQGQGPNQPQHFGDGTRLSIL.

The J gene is TRBJ2-3, the V gene TRBV9; D unclear. V was pared by 3 bases and J by 2 bases, with 4 bases between. The CDR3 covers 12 residues. In germline, CDR1 is SGDLS, CDR2 YYNGEE. CDR3 DNA: TGTGCCAGCAGCGAACACACAGATACGCAGTATTTT. Translating gives CASSEHTDTQYF.

The rearrangement links TRBV9 to TRBJ2-5, with 10 bases that match TRBD2. Germline CDR1 is SGDLS and CDR2 is YYNGEE. Trimming cost V 0 bases and J 3 bases; bases outside gene matches: 5. The CDR3 consists of 16 residues. CDR3 DNA sequence: TGTGCCAGCAGCGTAGGGGTTAGCGGGGGGAAAGAGACCCAGTACTTC. Protein: CASSVGVSGGKETQYF.

This rearrangement joins TRBV2 to TRBJ1-5; D might be TRBD1 (5 bases). Trimming took off 10 bases at V and 6 bases at J, with 22 bases between the two ends. The CDR3 extends over 15 amino acids. CDR1 and CDR2 (germline): SNHLY, FYNNEI. CDR3 in amino acids: CATSLSGVSGQPQHF. In DNA, the CDR3 is TGTGCCACCTCTCTATCGGGGGTTTCGGGTCAGCCCCAGCATTTT. Based on the CDR3 plus reference TRBV2 and TRBJ1-5, the full variable domain is EPEVTQTPSHQVTQMGQEVILRCVPISNHLYFYWYRQILGQKVEFLVSFYNNEISEKSEIFDDQFSVERPDGSNFTLKIRSTKLEDSAMYFCATSLSGVSGQPQHFGDGTRLSIL.

By frequency in the sample, this clone is medium-sized (0.01 to 0.1%). The chain is built from TRBV12-3 or TRBV12-4 and TRBJ1-1; a weak D match, TRBD1 (5 bases). This CDR3 spans 11 amino acids. V lost 6 bases and J 10 bases, leaving 12 bases between the germline ends. This CDR3 reads CASRSRVSAFF. Written as DNA, the CDR3 is TGTGCCAGCAGGTCCAGGGTGTCAGCTTTCTTT.

The rearrangement links TRBV19 to TRBJ1-5; D gene uncertain. Germline lookup yields CDR1 LNHDA and CDR2 SQIVND (reference sequence). CDR3 length: 15 residues. Deletions cut 6 bases from V and 6 bases from J, with 18 bases between. The CDR3 spells CASSHLPTGGQPQHF. The CDR3 DNA is TGTGCCAGTAGCCACTTACCGACGGGAGGTCAGCCCCAGCATTTT.

The genes are TRBV27 and TRBJ1-2; 7 bases match TRBD1. This CDR3 region has 12 residues. V lost 5 bases and J lost 8; bases outside the gene matches: 5. Germline CDR1 reads MNHEY; CDR2 reads SMNVEV (reference sequence). Here the CDR3 reads CASSPRGSGYTF. CDR3 sequence (DNA): TGTGCCAGCAGTCCCAGGGGGAGCGGCTACACCTTC.

The genes are TRBV27 and TRBJ2-7; 9 bases are a match to TRBD2. Germline-derived CDR1 and CDR2 are MNHEY and SMNVEV (reference sequence). The length of the CDR3 is 16 residues. The junction had 9 bases not matched to a gene; V was cut back by 6 bases and J by 0 bases. This chain's CDR3 is CASRVALAGSSYEQYF. The CDR3 DNA is TGTGCCAGCAGAGTAGCCCTAGCGGGGAGCTCCTACGAGCAGTACTTC.

A single count supports this clone. The DNA for the CDR3 is TGTGCCAGCAGTTCCTCTCCGGGGAACTACGAGCAGTACTTC. Translated, it gives CASSSSPGNYEQYF. The chain links TRBV6-5 to TRBJ2-7; D is possibly TRBD2 (5 bases). CDR1 and CDR2 (germline): MNHEY, SVGAGI. The V and J ends lost 4 bases and 3 bases respectively, with 13 bases between them. The CDR3 spans 14 residues.

This clone was detected only once. The chain employs TRBV6-5 and TRBJ1-6; D unresolved. Germline V gives CDR1 MNHEY, CDR2 SVGAGI. Trimming removed 2 bases from V and 0 bases from J, with 5 bases in between. CDR3 length: 15 amino acids. CDR3 nucleotides: TGTGCCAGCAGTTACGGCAGCTCCTATAATTCACCCCTCCACTTT. Its translation: CASSYGSSYNSPLHF.